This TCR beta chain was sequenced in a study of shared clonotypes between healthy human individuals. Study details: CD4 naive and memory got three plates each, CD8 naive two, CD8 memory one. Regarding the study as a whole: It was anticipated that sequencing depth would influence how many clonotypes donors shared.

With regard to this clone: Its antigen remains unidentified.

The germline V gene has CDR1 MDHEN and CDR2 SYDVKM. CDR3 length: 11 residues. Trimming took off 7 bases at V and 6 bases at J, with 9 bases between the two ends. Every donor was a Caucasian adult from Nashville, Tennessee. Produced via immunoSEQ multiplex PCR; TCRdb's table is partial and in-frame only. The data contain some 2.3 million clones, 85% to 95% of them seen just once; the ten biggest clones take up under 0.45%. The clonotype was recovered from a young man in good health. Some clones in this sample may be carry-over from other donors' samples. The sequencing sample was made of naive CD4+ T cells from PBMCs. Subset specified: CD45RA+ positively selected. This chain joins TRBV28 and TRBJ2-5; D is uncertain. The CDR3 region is CASNTRKTQYF. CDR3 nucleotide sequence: TGTGCCAGCAATACCCGAAAGACCCAGTACTTC.